This T cell receptor beta chain stems from a study of monozygotic twins with inflammatory bowel disease. A total RNA quantity of roughly 3,300 ng went into each TCR library. TCRalpha and TCRbeta cDNA went through nested PCRs of approximately 17 and 9 cycles, two in total. From the 5' RACE reads, TCRdb lists one entry per CDR3 protein and no DNA. Its clone listing holds 350,000 to 400,000 distinct CDR3 sequences. General study points: IBD patients carried less diverse TCRbeta repertoires (inverse Simpson) than healthy co-twins.

Germline V gene data show CDR1 as DFQATT and CDR2 as SNEGSKA (reference sequence). The CDR3 sequence is 15 residues long. Of note for this clonotype: No antigen is known for it.

The sequence came from a human donor with ulcerative colitis or Crohn's disease, or a healthy co-twin of an affected twin (not recorded which). Sequencing used blood. This sequence joins TRBV20-1 and TRBJ2-1; TCRdb picks TRBD1, but there is no DNA to check that call. The CDR3 loop reads CSAYKTGSTYNEQFF.